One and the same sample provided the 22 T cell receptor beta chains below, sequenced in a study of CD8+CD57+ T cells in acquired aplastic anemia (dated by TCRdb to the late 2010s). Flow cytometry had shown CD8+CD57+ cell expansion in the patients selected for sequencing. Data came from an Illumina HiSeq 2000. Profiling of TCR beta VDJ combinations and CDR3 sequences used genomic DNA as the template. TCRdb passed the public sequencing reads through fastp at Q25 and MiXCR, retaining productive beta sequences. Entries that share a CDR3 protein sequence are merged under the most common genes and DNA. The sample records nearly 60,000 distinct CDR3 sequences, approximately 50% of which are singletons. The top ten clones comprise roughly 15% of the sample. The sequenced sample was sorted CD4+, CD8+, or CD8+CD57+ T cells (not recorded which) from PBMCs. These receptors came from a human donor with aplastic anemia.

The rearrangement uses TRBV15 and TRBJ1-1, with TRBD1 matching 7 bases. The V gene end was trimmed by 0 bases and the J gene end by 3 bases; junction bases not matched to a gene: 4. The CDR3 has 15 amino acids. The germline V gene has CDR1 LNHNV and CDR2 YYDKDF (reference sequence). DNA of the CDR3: TGTGCCACCAGCAGAGACGGGGACAGAGACACTGAAGCTTTCTTT. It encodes CATSRDGDRDTEAFF.

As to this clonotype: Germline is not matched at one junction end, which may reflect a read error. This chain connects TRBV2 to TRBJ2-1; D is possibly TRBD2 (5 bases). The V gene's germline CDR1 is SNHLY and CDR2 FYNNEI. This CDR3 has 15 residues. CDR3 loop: CASSELAVDYIERFF. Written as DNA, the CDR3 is TGTGCCAGCAGTGAACTCGCGGTAGACTACATTGAGCGGTTCTTC.

CDR3 nucleotides: TGCGCCAGCAGTGAAGCAGATACGCAGTATTTT. This gives the protein CASSEADTQYF. J is TRBJ2-3 and V is TRBV10-1; D call uncertain. CDR3 length: 11 residues. V gave up 3 bases and J gave up 4 bases, with 2 bases separating them. The V gene's germline CDR1 is WNHNN and CDR2 SYGVQD (reference sequence).

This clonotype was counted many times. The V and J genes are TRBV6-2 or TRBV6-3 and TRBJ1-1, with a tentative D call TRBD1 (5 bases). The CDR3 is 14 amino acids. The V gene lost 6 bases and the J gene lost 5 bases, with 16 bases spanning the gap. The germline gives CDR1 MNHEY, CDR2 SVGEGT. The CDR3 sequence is CASRPKGLETEAFF. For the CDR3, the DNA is TGTGCCAGCAGACCCAAGGGGCTGGAAACTGAAGCTTTCTTT.

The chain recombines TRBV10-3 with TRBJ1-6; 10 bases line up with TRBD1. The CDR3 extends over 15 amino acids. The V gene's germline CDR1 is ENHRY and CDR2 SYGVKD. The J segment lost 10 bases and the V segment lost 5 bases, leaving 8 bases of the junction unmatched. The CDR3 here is CAISTGQGINSPLHF. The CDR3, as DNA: TGTGCCATCAGTACGGGACAGGGGATTAACTCACCCCTCCACTTT.

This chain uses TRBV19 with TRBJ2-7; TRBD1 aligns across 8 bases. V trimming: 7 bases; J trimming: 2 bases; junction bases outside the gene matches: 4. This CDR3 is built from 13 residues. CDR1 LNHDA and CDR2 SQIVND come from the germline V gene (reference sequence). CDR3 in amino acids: CASIEQGAYEQYF. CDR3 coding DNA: TGTGCCAGTATTGAACAGGGGGCCTACGAGCAGTACTTC.

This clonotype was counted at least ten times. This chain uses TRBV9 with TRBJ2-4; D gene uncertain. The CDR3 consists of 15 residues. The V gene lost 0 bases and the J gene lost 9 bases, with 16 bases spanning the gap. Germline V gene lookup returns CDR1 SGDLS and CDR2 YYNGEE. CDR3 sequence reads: CASSVESASVGIQYF. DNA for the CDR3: TGTGCCAGCAGCGTAGAATCGGCGTCTGTCGGCATTCAGTACTTC.

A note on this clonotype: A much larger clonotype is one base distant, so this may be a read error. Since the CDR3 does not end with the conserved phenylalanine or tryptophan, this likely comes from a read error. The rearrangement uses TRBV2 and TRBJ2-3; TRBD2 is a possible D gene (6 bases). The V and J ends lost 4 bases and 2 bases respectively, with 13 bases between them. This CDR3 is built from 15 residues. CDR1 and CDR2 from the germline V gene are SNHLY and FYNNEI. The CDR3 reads CASSGELASTDTQYV. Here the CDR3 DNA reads TGTGCCAGCAGTGGCGAACTAGCCTCCACAGATACGCAGTATGTT.

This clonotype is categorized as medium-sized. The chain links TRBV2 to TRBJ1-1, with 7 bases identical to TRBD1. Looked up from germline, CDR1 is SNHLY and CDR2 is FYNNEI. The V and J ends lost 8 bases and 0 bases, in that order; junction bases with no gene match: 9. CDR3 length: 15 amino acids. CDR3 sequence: CASDREGPMNTEAFF. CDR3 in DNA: TGTGCCAGCGACAGGGAAGGGCCCATGAACACTGAAGCTTTCTTT.

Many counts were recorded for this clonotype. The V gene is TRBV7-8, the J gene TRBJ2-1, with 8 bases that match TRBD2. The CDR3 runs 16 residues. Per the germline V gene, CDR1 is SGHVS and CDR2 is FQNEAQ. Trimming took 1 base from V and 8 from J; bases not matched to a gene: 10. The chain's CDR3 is CASSLDLAPGGDEQFF. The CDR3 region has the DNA TGTGCCAGCAGCTTAGATCTAGCTCCGGGGGGGGATGAGCAGTTCTTC.

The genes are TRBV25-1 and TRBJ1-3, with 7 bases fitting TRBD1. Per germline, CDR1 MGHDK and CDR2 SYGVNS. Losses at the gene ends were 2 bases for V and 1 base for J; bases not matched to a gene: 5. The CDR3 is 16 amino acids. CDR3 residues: CASSELGGNSGNTIYF. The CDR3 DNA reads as TGTGCCAGCAGTGAACTAGGGGGCAATTCTGGAAACACCATATATTTT.

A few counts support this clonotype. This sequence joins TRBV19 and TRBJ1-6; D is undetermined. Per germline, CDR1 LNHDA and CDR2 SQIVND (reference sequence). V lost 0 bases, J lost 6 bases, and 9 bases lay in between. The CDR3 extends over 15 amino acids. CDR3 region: CASSIDEGSNSPLHF. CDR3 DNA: TGTGCCAGTAGTATAGATGAGGGCAGTAATTCACCCCTCCACTTT.

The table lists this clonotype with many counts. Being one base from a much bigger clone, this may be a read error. Here the CDR3 reads CASSHRGTPPLRF. CDR3 coding DNA: TGTGCCAGCAGTCACAGGGGGACGCCACCCCTCCGCTTT. The V gene is TRBV6-5, the J gene TRBJ1-6, with TRBD1 matching 8 bases. The germline V gene has CDR1 MNHEY and CDR2 SVGAGI. This CDR3 is built from 13 residues.

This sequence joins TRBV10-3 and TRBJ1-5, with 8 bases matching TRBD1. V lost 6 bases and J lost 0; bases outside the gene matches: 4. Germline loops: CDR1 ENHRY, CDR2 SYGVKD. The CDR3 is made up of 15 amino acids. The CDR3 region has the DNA TGTGCCATCAGCACCGGACAGGGTAGCAATCAGCCCCAGCATTTT. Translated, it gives CAISTGQGSNQPQHF.

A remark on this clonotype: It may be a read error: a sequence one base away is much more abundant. CDR3 region: CATGPETTAYNEQLF. The CDR3 DNA follows: TGCGCCACCGGCCCCGAGACTACCGCCTACAATGAGCAGCTCTTC. This rearrangement joins TRBV4-1 to TRBJ2-1, with a tentative D call TRBD2 (5 bases). The germline V gene encodes CDR1 MGHRA and CDR2 YSYEKL. This CDR3 contains 15 residues.

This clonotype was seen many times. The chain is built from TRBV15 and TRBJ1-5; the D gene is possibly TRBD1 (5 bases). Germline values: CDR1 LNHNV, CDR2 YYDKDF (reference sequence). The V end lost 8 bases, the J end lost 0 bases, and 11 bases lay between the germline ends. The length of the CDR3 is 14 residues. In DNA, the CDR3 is TGTGCCACCCGGGCAGGGAATAGCAATCAGCCCCAGCATTTT. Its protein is CATRAGNSNQPQHF.

The DNA of the CDR3 is TGTGCCAGCAGCTTAGAGGGCGGGGCGACCTACGAGCAGTACTTC. It codes for CASSLEGGATYEQYF. The rearrangement uses TRBV13 and TRBJ2-7; the D gene is possibly TRBD2 (6 bases). The CDR3 contains 15 residues. The V end was cut by 1 base, the J end by 2 bases, with 12 bases between. Germline V CDR1 and CDR2: PRHDT, FYEKMQ (reference sequence).

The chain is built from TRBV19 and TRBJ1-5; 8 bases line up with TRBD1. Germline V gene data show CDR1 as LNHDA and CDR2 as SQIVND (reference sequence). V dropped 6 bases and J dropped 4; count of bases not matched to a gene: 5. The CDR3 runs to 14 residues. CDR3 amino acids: CASRPGQENQPQHF. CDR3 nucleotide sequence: TGTGCCAGTAGACCGGGACAGGAGAATCAGCCCCAGCATTTT.

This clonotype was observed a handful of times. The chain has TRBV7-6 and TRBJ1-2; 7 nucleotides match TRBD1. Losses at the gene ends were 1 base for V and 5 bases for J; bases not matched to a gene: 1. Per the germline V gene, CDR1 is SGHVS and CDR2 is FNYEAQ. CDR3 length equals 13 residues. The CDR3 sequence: CASSLGQGYGYTF. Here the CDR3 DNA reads TGTGCCAGCAGCTTAGGACAGGGTTATGGCTACACCTTC.

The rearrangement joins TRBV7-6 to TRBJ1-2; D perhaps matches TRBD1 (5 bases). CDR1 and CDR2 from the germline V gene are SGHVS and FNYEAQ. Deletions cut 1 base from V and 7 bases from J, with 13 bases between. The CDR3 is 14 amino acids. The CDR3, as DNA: TGTGCCAGCAGCTTAGGACAGACTTTGGGTGGCTACACCTTC. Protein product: CASSLGQTLGGYTF.

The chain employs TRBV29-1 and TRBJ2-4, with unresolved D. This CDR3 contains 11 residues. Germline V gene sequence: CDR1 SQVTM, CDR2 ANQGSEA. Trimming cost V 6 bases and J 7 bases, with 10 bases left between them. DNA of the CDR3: TGCAGCGTCGGAGACAAGAACATTCAGTACTTC. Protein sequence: CSVGDKNIQYF.

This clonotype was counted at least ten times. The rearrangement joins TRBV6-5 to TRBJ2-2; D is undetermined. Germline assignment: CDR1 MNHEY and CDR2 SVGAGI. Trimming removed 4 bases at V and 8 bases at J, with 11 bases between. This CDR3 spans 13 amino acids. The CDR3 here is CASSSPGRGELFF. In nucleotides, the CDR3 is TGTGCCAGCAGTTCCCCCGGCAGGGGGGAGCTGTTTTTT.